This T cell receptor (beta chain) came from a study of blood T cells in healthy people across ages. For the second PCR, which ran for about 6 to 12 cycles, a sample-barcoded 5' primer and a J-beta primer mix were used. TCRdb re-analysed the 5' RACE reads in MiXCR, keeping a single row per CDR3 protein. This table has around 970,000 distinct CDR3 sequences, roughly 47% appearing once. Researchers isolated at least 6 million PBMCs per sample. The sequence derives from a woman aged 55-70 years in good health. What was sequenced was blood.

CDR3 sequence (DNA): TGTGCCAGCAGCTCGCCACATAGACAGCTGGAAATCACAGATACGCAGTATTTT. This sequence encodes CASSSPHRQLEITDTQYF. This rearrangement joins TRBV7-8 to TRBJ2-3; tentatively, D is TRBD1 (5 bases). V lost 4 bases and J 2 bases, leaving 22 bases between the germline ends. Germline V gene sequence: CDR1 SGHVS, CDR2 FQNEAQ. The CDR3 runs to 18 residues.